This T cell receptor (beta chain) was recorded in a study of cytomegalovirus exposure and HLA in healthy donors. The PCR had 60 Vbeta and 13 Jbeta primers. Sequencing was performed with immunoSEQ multiplex PCR; in TCRdb, only in-frame clones are kept and a portion is missing. The data hold around 53,000 clones, with approximately 73% observed a single time. Germline V gene lookup returns CDR1 MNHEY and CDR2 SVGAGI. Trimming pared 2 bases from V and 1 base from J, leaving 5 bases between. CDR3 size: 13 residues. The receptor comes from a man aged 18 to 29 in good health and CMV-seronegative. The chain links TRBV6-5 to TRBJ1-1, with unresolved D. The sequenced sample consisted of PBMCs. Written as DNA, the CDR3 is TGTGCCAGCAGTTACGAGTGGAACACTGAAGCTTTCTTT. Protein product: CASSYEWNTEAFF.